This TCR beta chain was observed in a study of blood T cell repertoires in COVID-19. Some clones are missing from TCRdb's copy, which holds only in-frame ones; the method was immunoSEQ multiplex PCR. The sample includes over 300,000 clones, 88% seen only once; the top ten take roughly 0.97%. This CDR3 is built from 15 residues. The V gene's germline CDR1 is MNHEY and CDR2 SMNVEV (reference sequence). Deletions cut 3 bases from V and 6 bases from J, with 15 bases between. The sample consisted of PBMCs or T cells enriched from blood (not recorded which). This TCR derives from a woman between 25 and 40 years old with acute COVID-19. V gene TRBV27 combines with J gene TRBJ2-1; D may be TRBD2 (7 bases). CDR3 loop: CASSFSRGGGNEQFF. CDR3 nucleotide sequence: TGTGCCAGCAGTTTCTCCCGGGGAGGGGGCAATGAGCAGTTCTTC.